The 12 T cell receptor beta chains below all came from one sample that was sequenced in a study of cytomegalovirus exposure and HLA in healthy donors. With 60 Vbeta and 13 Jbeta primers, the PCR was carried out. Method: immunoSEQ multiplex PCR; TCRdb's copy keeps in-frame clones and lacks some. The sample shows around 170,000 clones, about 81% of them seen only once. Sequencing was performed on PBMCs. The source of these receptors is a woman between 18 and 30 years old in good health and CMV-seronegative.

The rearrangement links TRBV4-1 to TRBJ1-2, with 7 bases fitting TRBD1. V lost 0 bases and J lost 0; bases outside the gene matches: 4. CDR1 is MGHRA and CDR2 is YSYEKL in the germline V gene. The CDR3 length is 16 residues. CDR3 in DNA: TGCGCCAGCAGCCAAGAACAGGGGATGGCTAACTATGGCTACACCTTC. This gives the protein CASSQEQGMANYGYTF.

The chain has TRBV19 and TRBJ2-1, with 11 bases aligning to TRBD2. V lost 0 bases and J lost 4; bases outside the gene matches: 5. Germline CDR1 LNHDA, CDR2 SQIVND (reference sequence). This CDR3 is built from 17 residues. CDR3 amino acids: CASSIDRLAGGYNEQFF. CDR3 in DNA: TGTGCCAGTAGTATAGATCGGCTAGCGGGAGGATACAATGAGCAGTTCTTC.

This chain joins TRBV30 and TRBJ1-5; 7 bases match TRBD1. The CDR3 has 17 amino acids. Unmatched junction bases numbered 13, after V lost 0 bases and J lost 5 bases. Germline V gives CDR1 GTSNPN, CDR2 SVGIG (reference sequence). The CDR3 coding sequence is TGTGCCTGGAGTGTACTTCGAGTCAGGGGGGCCCATCAGCCCCAGCATTTT. Translation gives CAWSVLRVRGAHQPQHF.

This chain links TRBV7-9 with TRBJ2-5, with 8 bases aligning to TRBD2. The J call may be mistaken, given a closer DNA end match to TRBJ2-7. CDR3 size: 15 residues. Looked up from germline, CDR1 is SEHNR and CDR2 is FQNEAQ (reference sequence). CDR3 amino acids: CASIFRSGSSYEQYF. The CDR3 coding sequence is TGTGCCAGCATCTTTAGGAGCGGGAGCTCCTACGAGCAGTACTTC.

The genes are TRBV4-2 and TRBJ1-2; TRBD1 aligns across 12 bases. Germline V gene data show CDR1 as LGHNA and CDR2 as YNFKEQ. The CDR3 consists of 18 residues. V lost 3 bases and J lost 5; bases outside the gene matches: 13. For the CDR3, the DNA is TGTGCCAGCAGCCAGCCCCCGGGACAGGGGGCGCTAGGGTATGGCTACACCTTC. Translation gives CASSQPPGQGALGYGYTF.

This clone occurred a few times. J is TRBJ1-6 and V is TRBV6-6; no definite D call. Germline values: CDR1 MNHNY, CDR2 SVGAGI (reference sequence). This CDR3 comprises 16 residues. Trimming took 0 bases from V and 8 from J, leaving 14 bases between them. The CDR3 sequence: CASSYSVGRVDSPLHF. The CDR3 nucleotides are TGTGCCAGCAGTTACTCAGTCGGTCGGGTTGATTCACCCCTCCACTTT.

The chain has TRBV19 and TRBJ2-7; 7 bases are a match to TRBD1. V lost 5 bases, J lost 3 bases, and 10 bases stayed unmatched. The CDR3 runs 15 residues. Germline lookup yields CDR1 LNHDA and CDR2 SQIVND (reference sequence). The CDR3 region has the DNA TGTGCCAGTAGTCCTCGGGACAGTGCTCGCTACGAGCAGTACTTC. Translated, it gives CASSPRDSARYEQYF.

This clone was counted only a few times. The chain joins TRBV29-1 to TRBJ2-3, with a possible D match to TRBD2 (6 bases). The CDR3 is 15 amino acids. The germline V gene encodes CDR1 SQVTM and CDR2 ANQGSEA. Trimming pared 2 bases from V and 4 bases from J, leaving 16 bases between. In DNA, the CDR3 is TGCAGCGTTGAAAATACGGGAGTACGGGCAGATACGCAGTATTTT. Translation gives CSVENTGVRADTQYF.

The chain carries TRBV29-1 and TRBJ2-1, with 10 positions matching TRBD2. The CDR3 covers 16 residues. Unmatched junction bases numbered 12, after V lost 1 base and J lost 9 bases. Looked up from germline, CDR1 is SQVTM and CDR2 is ANQGSEA. CDR3 in amino acids: CSVEVIAVAGGFEQFF. DNA for the CDR3: TGCAGCGTTGAAGTTATCGCGGTAGCGGGAGGATTTGAGCAGTTCTTC.

V and J are TRBV15 and TRBJ2-1; 10 positions match TRBD2. Per germline, CDR1 LNHNV and CDR2 YYDKDF (reference sequence). The CDR3 length is 15 residues. With V trimmed by 7 bases and J by 7 bases, 10 bases remained unmatched. The DNA for the CDR3 is TGTGCCACCACCGGATCCAGCGGGAGGGTTAATGAGCAGTTCTTC. Encoded protein: CATTGSSGRVNEQFF.

The J gene is TRBJ2-5, the V gene TRBV5-6, with a possible D match to TRBD2 (6 bases). Trimming removed 2 bases at V and 4 bases at J, with 6 bases between. CDR1 SGHDT and CDR2 YYEEEE come from the germline V gene. This CDR3 is 12 amino acids long. CDR3 bases: TGTGCCAGCAGCTTAGCGGGAGAGACCCAGTACTTC. Its translation: CASSLAGETQYF.

This clone was seen a single time. The gene calls are TRBV11-2 and TRBJ2-7, with TRBD1 as a possible D gene (5 bases). CDR1 is SGHAT and CDR2 is FQNNGV in the germline V gene. The CDR3 extends over 15 amino acids. V lost 4 bases, J lost 6 bases, and 19 bases lay in between. The CDR3, as DNA: TGTGCCAGCAGCTGGGGCCTTGGGGTCTCGGGCGAGCAGTACTTC. It specifies CASSWGLGVSGEQYF.